The sequence of this T cell receptor (beta chain) was determined in a study of blood T cell repertoires in COVID-19. The wider study: Sample material is recorded as cDNA or gDNA derived from T cells, B-cell-depleted T cells, or PBMCs.

TCRdb's table, derived via immunoSEQ multiplex PCR, lists solely in-frame clones and lacks some. Among under 200,000 clones, more than 85% were seen once, and the ten largest hold under 2.5%. Unmatched junction bases numbered 6, after V lost 1 base and J lost 7 bases. Germline lookup yields CDR1 LNHNV and CDR2 YYDKDF (reference sequence). This CDR3 contains 14 residues. Sequenced sample: peripheral blood. The genes are TRBV15 and TRBJ1-2; TRBD1 matches at 7 bases. The receptor was isolated from a man in his sixties or seventies with active or convalescent COVID-19. Here the CDR3 DNA reads TGTGCCACCAGCAGAGCGGAGGGGGCGGGTGGCTACACCTTC. Translated, it gives CATSRAEGAGGYTF.